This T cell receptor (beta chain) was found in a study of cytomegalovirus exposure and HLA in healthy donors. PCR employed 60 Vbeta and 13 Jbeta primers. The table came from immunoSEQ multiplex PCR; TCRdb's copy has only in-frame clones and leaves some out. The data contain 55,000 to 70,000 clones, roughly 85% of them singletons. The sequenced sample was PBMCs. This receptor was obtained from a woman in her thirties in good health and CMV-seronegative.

The chain's CDR3 is CASKGEMNTEAFF. The CDR3 DNA reads TGTGCCAGCAAGGGAGAGATGAACACTGAAGCTTTCTTT. This chain joins TRBV19 and TRBJ1-1; D remains ambiguous. Per the germline V gene, CDR1 is LNHDA and CDR2 is SQIVND (reference sequence). V dropped 9 bases and J dropped 0 bases, with 11 bases sitting between them. This CDR3 spans 13 amino acids.